This TCR beta chain was recovered during a study of type 1 regulatory T cells. Overall study: An in vitro protocol generated T-allo10, a Tr1-enriched, alloantigen-specific CD4 T cell product.

TCRdb called the reads again in MiXCR, with one record for every CDR3 protein. The table lists about 42,000 distinct CDR3 sequences, 12% of them singletons. The CDR3 is 15 amino acids. With 3 bases clipped from V and 4 bases from J, the junction kept 2 bases outside the gene matches. CDR1 and CDR2 from the germline V gene are KGHSH and LQKENI. Note on this clonotype: Its specificity is unknown.

Study-wide results and limits: Compared with non-Tr1 cells, Tr1 cells showed a narrower TCR repertoire.

This chain links TRBV18 with TRBJ2-2; 10 bases are shared with TRBD1. The TCR originated in a human donor in good health. Sequencing was done on a sample of cultured non-Tr1 T cells, either the whole culture or a sorted T cell fraction (not recorded which). The DNA of the CDR3 is TGTGCCAGCTCACCCGGGACAGGGGCCACCGGGGAGCTGTTTTTT. It encodes CASSPGTGATGELFF.